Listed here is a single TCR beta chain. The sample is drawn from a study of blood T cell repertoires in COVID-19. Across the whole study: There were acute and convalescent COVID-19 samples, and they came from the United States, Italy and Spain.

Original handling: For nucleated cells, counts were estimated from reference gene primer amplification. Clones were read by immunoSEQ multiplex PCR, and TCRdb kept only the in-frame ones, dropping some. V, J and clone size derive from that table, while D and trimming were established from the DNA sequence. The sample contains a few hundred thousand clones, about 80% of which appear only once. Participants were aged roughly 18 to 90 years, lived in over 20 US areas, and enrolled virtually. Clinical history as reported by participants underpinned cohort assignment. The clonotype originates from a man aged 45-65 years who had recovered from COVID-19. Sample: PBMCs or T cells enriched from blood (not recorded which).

The DNA of the CDR3 is TGTGCCAGTATGGGCGGGACAGTACTAGGTTATAGCAATCAGCCCCAGCATTTT. This sequence encodes CASMGGTVLGYSNQPQHF. The rearrangement links TRBV19 to TRBJ1-5; 7 nucleotides match TRBD1. There are 18 residues in the CDR3. J gave up 0 bases and V 7 bases, and 15 bases lay outside the gene matches. Germline-derived CDR1 and CDR2 are LNHDA and SQIVND (reference sequence).